The rows below give T cell receptor beta chains drawn from one sample of a study of blood T cell repertoires in COVID-19. Assay used: immunoSEQ multiplex PCR; TCRdb lists only in-frame clones, some missing. The repertoire holds about 38,000 clones, 90% seen once, with 20% to 25% in the top ten. The sample comprised peripheral blood. These receptors were collected from a man between 60 and 75 years old with active or convalescent COVID-19. Both conserved end residues are part of each CDR3. D genes are given only for firm matches. Not every row has a clone size; where given, it reads once, few, many or a size class.

V gene,clone size,J gene,D gene,CDR3 protein,CDR3 DNA
TRBV3-1/TRBV3-2,NA,TRBJ2-7,NA,CASSQPGRAAEQYF,TGTGCCAGCAGCCAACCTGGGCGGGCAGCCGAGCAGTACTTC
TRBV3-1/TRBV3-2,NA,TRBJ2-7,TRBD1,CASSPPVRTGNSYEQYF,TGTGCCAGCAGCCCCCCCGTGAGGACAGGGAATTCCTACGAGCAGTACTTC
TRBV7-3,NA,TRBJ2-3,TRBD2,CASSLGLADLTDTQYF,TGTGCCAGCAGCTTGGGACTAGCGGACCTCACAGATACGCAGTATTTT
TRBV28,NA,TRBJ2-5,TRBD1,CASSPTLSGTGGRETQYF,TGTGCCAGCAGCCCAACCCTTTCCGGGACAGGGGGCCGGGAGACCCAGTACTTC
TRBV5-6,NA,TRBJ2-3,TRBD2,CASSTLAGLTDTQYF,TGTGCCAGCAGCACACTAGCGGGACTTACAGATACGCAGTATTTT
TRBV4-1,NA,TRBJ2-3,NA,CASSQVGQRTDTQYF,TGCGCCAGCAGCCAAGTCGGACAACGCACAGATACGCAGTATTTT
TRBV3-1/TRBV3-2,NA,TRBJ2-3,TRBD2,CASSQGLTSGRGARTDTQYF,TGTGCCAGCAGCCAAGGACTAACTAGCGGGAGGGGGGCACGCACAGATACGCAGTATTTT
TRBV19,NA,TRBJ1-2,NA,CASSVVIGDRGGYTF,TGTGCCAGCAGCGTCGTGATTGGCGATCGTGGTGGCTACACCTTC
TRBV5-1,NA,TRBJ2-5,TRBD2,CASRTGTSGSSETQYF,TGCGCCAGTCGAACCGGGACTAGCGGGAGTTCGGAGACCCAGTACTTC
TRBV28,NA,TRBJ2-2,TRBD2,CASKGTSGSVTNTGELFF,TGTGCCAGCAAGGGGACTAGCGGGAGTGTCACGAACACCGGGGAGCTGTTTTTT
TRBV7-6,few,TRBJ2-2,TRBD1,CASSWWGRQGGTGELFF,TGTGCCAGCAGCTGGTGGGGACGACAGGGGGGTACCGGGGAGCTGTTTTTT
TRBV7-2,NA,TRBJ2-1,NA,CASSPVGGHYEQFF,TGTGCCAGCAGCCCGGTGGGGGGGCACTATGAGCAGTTCTTC
TRBV24-1,NA,TRBJ1-2,NA,CATSDSIGSNYGYTF,TGTGCCACCAGTGATTCCATCGGGTCAAACTATGGCTACACCTTC
TRBV5-1,NA,TRBJ2-1,TRBD2,CASSSRGLAGRNEQFF,TGCGCCAGCAGCTCAAGGGGACTAGCGGGAAGAAATGAGCAGTTCTTC
TRBV18,NA,TRBJ1-2,NA,CASSPDLRGPLYGYTF,TGTGCCAGCTCACCAGATTTGCGGGGGCCCTTATATGGCTACACCTTC
TRBV3-1/TRBV3-2,few,TRBJ2-1,TRBD2,CASSQSLAGGYEQFF,TGTGCCAGCAGCCAAAGCTTAGCGGGAGGCTATGAGCAGTTCTTC
TRBV28,NA,TRBJ2-5,TRBD1,CASSFARTGDQETQYF,TGTGCCAGCAGTTTTGCCCGGACAGGGGATCAAGAGACCCAGTACTTC
TRBV4-1,NA,TRBJ2-1,TRBD1,CASSQGTGDYNEQFF,TGCGCCAGCAGCCAAGGGACAGGAGATTACAATGAGCAGTTCTTC
TRBV6-5,NA,TRBJ1-6,TRBD1,CASSYRPGQYNSPLHF,TGTGCCAGCAGTTACCGACCGGGACAGTATAATTCACCCCTCCACTTT
TRBV30,NA,TRBJ1-4,NA,CAADSTYEKLFF,TGTGCGGCGGACTCAACTTATGAAAAACTGTTTTTT
TRBV11-3,NA,TRBJ2-3,TRBD2,CASSSTSGSRADTQYF,TGTGCCAGCAGCTCCACTAGCGGGAGTAGAGCAGATACGCAGTATTTT
TRBV3-1/TRBV3-2,NA,TRBJ2-5,NA,CASSQDWGRPSETQYF,TGTGCCAGCAGCCAAGATTGGGGGAGGCCCTCAGAGACCCAGTACTTC
TRBV10-2,NA,TRBJ2-3,NA,CATGGGGQAADTQYF,TGCGCCACCGGAGGGGGCGGACAGGCGGCAGATACGCAGTATTTT
TRBV28,NA,TRBJ2-6,NA,CASGLLSGANVLTF,TGTGCCAGCGGACTTCTCTCTGGGGCCAACGTCCTGACTTTC
TRBV11-3,NA,TRBJ2-5,NA,CASSRTRLETQYF,TGTGCCAGCAGCCGGACAAGGTTGGAGACCCAGTACTTC
TRBV5-1,NA,TRBJ2-3,TRBD2,CASSLAPGTITDTQYF,TGCGCCAGCAGCTTGGCCCCCGGGACTATCACAGATACGCAGTATTTT
TRBV29-1,NA,TRBJ2-5,TRBD2,CSVHLGLAGVELGEETQYF,TGCAGCGTTCATCTGGGACTAGCGGGAGTAGAATTGGGGGAAGAGACCCAGTACTTC
TRBV19,NA,TRBJ2-5,TRBD2,CASSIGPSGRFQETQYF,TGTGCCAGTAGTATTGGACCTAGCGGGAGATTTCAAGAGACCCAGTACTTC
TRBV7-2,NA,TRBJ2-3,TRBD2,CASSSLAVFSTDTQYF,TGTGCCAGCAGCTCACTAGCGGTCTTTAGCACAGATACGCAGTATTTT
TRBV2,NA,TRBJ1-3,NA,CASSDTSGWATIYF,TGTGCCAGCAGTGACACCTCTGGGTGGGCCACCATATATTTT
TRBV6-5,many,TRBJ2-2,NA,CASSFVRERDTGELFF,TGTGCCAGCAGTTTTGTCCGGGAAAGGGATACCGGGGAGCTGTTTTTT
TRBV5-4,NA,TRBJ2-1,TRBD2,CASSMLAGGLNNEQFF,TGTGCCAGCAGCATGTTAGCGGGAGGGCTTAACAATGAGCAGTTCTTC
TRBV7-8,NA,TRBJ2-5,NA,CASSLAGTRAETQYF,TGTGCCAGCAGCTTAGCGGGGACTCGGGCGGAGACCCAGTACTTC